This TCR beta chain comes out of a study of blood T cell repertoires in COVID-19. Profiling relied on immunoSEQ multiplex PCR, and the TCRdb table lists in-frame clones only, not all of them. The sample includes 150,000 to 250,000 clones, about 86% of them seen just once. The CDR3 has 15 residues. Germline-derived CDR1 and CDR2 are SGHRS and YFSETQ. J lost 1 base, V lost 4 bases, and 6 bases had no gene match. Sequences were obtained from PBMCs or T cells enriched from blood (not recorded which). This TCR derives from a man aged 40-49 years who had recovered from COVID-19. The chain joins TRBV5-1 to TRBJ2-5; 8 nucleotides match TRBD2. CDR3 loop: CASSPLSGGQETQYF. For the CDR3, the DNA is TGCGCCAGCAGCCCACTCAGCGGGGGCCAAGAGACCCAGTACTTC.